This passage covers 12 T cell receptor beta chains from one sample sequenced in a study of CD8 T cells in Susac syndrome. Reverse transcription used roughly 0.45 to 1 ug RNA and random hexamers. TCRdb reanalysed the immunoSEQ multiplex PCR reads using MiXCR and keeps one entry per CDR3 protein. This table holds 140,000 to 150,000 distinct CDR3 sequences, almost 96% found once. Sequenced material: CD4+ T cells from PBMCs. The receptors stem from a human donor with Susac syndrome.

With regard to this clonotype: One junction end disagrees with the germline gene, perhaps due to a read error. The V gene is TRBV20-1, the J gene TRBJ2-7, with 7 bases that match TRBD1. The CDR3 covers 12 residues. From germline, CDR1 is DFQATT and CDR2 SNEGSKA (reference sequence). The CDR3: CSAPTPDRKGVF. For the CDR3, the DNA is TGCAGTGCTCCTACCCCGGACAGGAAGGGGGTCTTC.

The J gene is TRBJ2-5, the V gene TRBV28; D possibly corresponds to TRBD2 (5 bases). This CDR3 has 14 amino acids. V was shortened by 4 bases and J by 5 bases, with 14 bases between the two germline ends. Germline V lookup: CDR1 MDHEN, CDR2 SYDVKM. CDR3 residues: CASSSGGIRETQYF. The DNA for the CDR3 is TGTGCCAGCAGTTCAGGAGGTATTCGGGAGACCCAGTACTTC.

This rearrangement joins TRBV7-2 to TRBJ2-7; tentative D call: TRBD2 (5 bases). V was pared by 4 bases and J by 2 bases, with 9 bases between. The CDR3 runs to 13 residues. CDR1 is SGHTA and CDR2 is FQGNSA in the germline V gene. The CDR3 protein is CASSSTITYEQYF. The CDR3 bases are TGTGCCAGCAGCTCGACTATTACCTACGAGCAGTACTTC. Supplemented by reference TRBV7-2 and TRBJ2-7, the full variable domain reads GAGVSQSPSNKVTEKGKDVELRCDPISGHTALYWYRQSLGQGLEFLIYFQGNSAPDKSGLPSDRFSAERTGGSVSTLTIQRTQQEDSAVYLCASSSTITYEQYFGPGTRLTVT.

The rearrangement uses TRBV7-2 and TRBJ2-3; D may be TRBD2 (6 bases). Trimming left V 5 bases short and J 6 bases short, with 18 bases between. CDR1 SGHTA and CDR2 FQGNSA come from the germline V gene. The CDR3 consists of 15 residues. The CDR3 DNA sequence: TGTGCCAGCAGCGTGTGGGCGTCGCGGGGCGATACGCAGTATTTT. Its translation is CASSVWASRGDTQYF.

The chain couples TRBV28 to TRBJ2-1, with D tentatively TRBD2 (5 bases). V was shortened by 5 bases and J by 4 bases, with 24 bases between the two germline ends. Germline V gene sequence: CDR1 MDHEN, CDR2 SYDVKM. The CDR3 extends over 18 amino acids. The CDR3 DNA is TGTGCCAGCAGTCCAGAACGGGGATCCTCGCCCGGATACAATGAGCAGTTCTTC. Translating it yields CASSPERGSSPGYNEQFF.

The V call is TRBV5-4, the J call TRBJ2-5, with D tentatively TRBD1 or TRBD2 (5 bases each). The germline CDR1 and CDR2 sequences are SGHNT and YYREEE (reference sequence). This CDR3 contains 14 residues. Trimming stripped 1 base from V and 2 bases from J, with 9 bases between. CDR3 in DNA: TGTGCCAGCAGCTTGAGGGACGGACAAGAGACCCAGTACTTC. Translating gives CASSLRDGQETQYF.

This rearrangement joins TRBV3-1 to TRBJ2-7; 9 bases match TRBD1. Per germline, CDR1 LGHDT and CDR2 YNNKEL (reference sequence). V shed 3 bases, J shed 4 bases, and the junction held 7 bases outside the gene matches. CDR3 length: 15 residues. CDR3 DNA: TGTGCCAGCAGCCATTGGGGGACAGGGCAGTACGAGCAGTACTTC. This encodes CASSHWGTGQYEQYF.

The CDR3 DNA reads TGTGCCAGCTCACTTGAACAGGGGTTCCAGCCCCAGCATTTT. It translates to CASSLEQGFQPQHF. The chain joins TRBV18 to TRBJ1-5; 7 positions agree with TRBD1. The CDR3 has 14 residues. V dropped 4 bases and J dropped 7; count of bases not matched to a gene: 7. CDR1 is KGHSH, CDR2 LQKENI, per germline.

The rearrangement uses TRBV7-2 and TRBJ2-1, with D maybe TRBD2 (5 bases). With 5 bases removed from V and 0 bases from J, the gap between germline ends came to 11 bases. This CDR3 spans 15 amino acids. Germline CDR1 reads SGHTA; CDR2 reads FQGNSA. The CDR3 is CASSQDFNSYNEQFF. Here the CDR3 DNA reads TGTGCCAGCAGCCAGGACTTCAACTCCTACAATGAGCAGTTCTTC.

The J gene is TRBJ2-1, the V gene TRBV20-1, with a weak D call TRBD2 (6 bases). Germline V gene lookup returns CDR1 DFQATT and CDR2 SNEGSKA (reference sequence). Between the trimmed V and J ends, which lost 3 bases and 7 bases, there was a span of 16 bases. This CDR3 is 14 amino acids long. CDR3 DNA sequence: TGCAGTGCTAGGGTGAACGGGAGAGGAAATGAGCAGTTCTTC. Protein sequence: CSARVNGRGNEQFF.

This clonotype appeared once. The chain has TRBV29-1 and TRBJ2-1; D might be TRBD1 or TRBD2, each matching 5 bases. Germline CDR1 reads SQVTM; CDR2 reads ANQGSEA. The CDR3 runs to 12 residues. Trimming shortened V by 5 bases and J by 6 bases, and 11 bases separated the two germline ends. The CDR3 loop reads CSVNRGPNEQFF. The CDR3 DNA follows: TGCAGCGTTAATAGGGGACCCAATGAGCAGTTCTTC.

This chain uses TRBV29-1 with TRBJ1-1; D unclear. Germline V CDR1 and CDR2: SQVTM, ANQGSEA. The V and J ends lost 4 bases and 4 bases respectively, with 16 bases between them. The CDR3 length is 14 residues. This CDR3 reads CSVAEIGRGTEAFF. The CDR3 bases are TGCAGCGTTGCGGAGATAGGGCGGGGCACTGAAGCTTTCTTT.